These 24 T cell receptor beta chains originate from one sample sequenced in a study of blood T cell repertoires in COVID-19. Profiled with immunoSEQ multiplex PCR; TCRdb holds only in-frame clones, not every one. The table shows 200,000 to 300,000 clones, with roughly 86% occurring only once. The specimen was peripheral blood. These receptors originate from a man between 45 and 60 years old with acute or convalescent COVID-19.

The CDR3 nucleotides read TGTGCCAGCAGCTTTTACTCTGTAGCGGCCTCATACAATGAGCAGTTCTTC. This codes for CASSFYSVAASYNEQFF. The rearrangement uses TRBV11-2 and TRBJ2-1, with a tentative D call TRBD2 (6 bases). The V end was cut by 3 bases, the J end by 4 bases, with 19 bases between. CDR3 length: 17 amino acids. Germline assignment: CDR1 SGHAT and CDR2 FQNNGV. Together with reference TRBV11-2 and TRBJ2-1, the CDR3 gives the full variable domain: EAGVAQSPRYKIIEKRQSVAFWCNPISGHATLYWYQQILGQGPKLLIQFQNNGVVDDSQLPKDRFSAERLKGVDSTLKIQPAKLEDSAVYLCASSFYSVAASYNEQFFGPGTRLTVL.

The J gene is TRBJ2-7, the V gene TRBV3-1 (or the pseudogene TRBV3-2); D call uncertain. The CDR3 is 15 amino acids. Deletions cut 1 base from V and 2 bases from J, with 12 bases between. The germline V gene has CDR1 LGHDT and CDR2 YNNKEL (reference sequence). This CDR3 is CASSQAHGETYEQYF. The CDR3 DNA sequence: TGTGCCAGCAGCCAAGCCCACGGAGAAACCTACGAGCAGTACTTC.

The rearrangement links TRBV2 to TRBJ1-5, with 7 nucleotides matching TRBD1. In germline, CDR1 is SNHLY, CDR2 FYNNEI. The CDR3 is 14 amino acids. J gave up 4 bases and V 8 bases, and 8 bases lay outside the gene matches. The DNA for the CDR3 is TGTGCCAGCTCTAAAGGGGACAGAAATCAGCCCCAGCATTTT. Protein product: CASSKGDRNQPQHF. The complete variable domain, with remaining parts taken from reference TRBV2 and TRBJ1-5, reads EPEVTQTPSHQVTQMGQEVILRCVPISNHLYFYWYRQILGQKVEFLVSFYNNEISEKSEIFDDQFSVERPDGSNFTLKIRSTKLEDSAMYFCASSKGDRNQPQHFGDGTRLSIL.

The rearrangement uses TRBV18 and TRBJ2-3; D is undetermined. The CDR3 is 14 amino acids. Germline V gene data show CDR1 as KGHSH and CDR2 as LQKENI. Trimming took off 5 bases at V and 0 bases at J, with 9 bases between the two ends. The CDR3 DNA follows: TGTGCCAGCTCATTTATGACTAGCACAGATACGCAGTATTTT. This codes for CASSFMTSTDTQYF.

V usage is TRBV15 and J usage is TRBJ2-3, with D possibly TRBD2 on 6 matching bases. Germline CDR1 reads LNHNV; CDR2 reads YYDKDF (reference sequence). The V gene lost 8 bases and the J gene lost 6 bases, with 18 bases spanning the gap. This CDR3 has 14 amino acids. CDR3 region: CATRRRGGGDTQYF. CDR3 sequence (DNA): TGTGCCACCCGTCGGCGGGGTGGGGGGGATACGCAGTATTTT. The entire variable domain, with the rest obtained from reference TRBV15 and TRBJ2-3, is as follows: DAMVIQNPRYQVTQFGKPVTLSCSQTLNHNVMYWYQQKSSQAPKLLFHYYDKDFNNEADTPDNFQSRRPNTSFCFLDIRSPGLGDTAMYLCATRRRGGGDTQYFGPGTRLTVL.

The table lists this clone with a few counts. This chain uses TRBV13 with TRBJ2-3, with TRBD2 as a possible D gene (5 bases). This CDR3 has 13 residues. The germline V and J ends were trimmed by 5 bases and 11 bases, with 17 bases remaining between them. In germline, CDR1 is PRHDT, CDR2 FYEKMQ (reference sequence). CDR3 amino acids: CASSPPASAGQYF. Here the CDR3 DNA reads TGTGCCAGCAGCCCCCCCGCGTCGGCGGGGCAGTATTTT.

The V and J genes are TRBV11-2 and TRBJ2-1; D possibly corresponds to TRBD2 (6 bases). Per the germline V gene, CDR1 is SGHAT and CDR2 is FQNNGV. This CDR3 comprises 15 residues. V lost 5 bases, J lost 8 bases, and 19 bases lay in between. The CDR3 protein is CASSLDPTSFDEQFF. CDR3 coding DNA: TGTGCCAGCAGCCTCGACCCCACTAGCTTCGATGAGCAGTTCTTC.

This clone has just one count. The chain employs TRBV10-2 and TRBJ2-5; possibly TRBD2 for D (5 bases). This CDR3 comprises 14 residues. Germline lookup yields CDR1 WSHSY and CDR2 SAAADI. Trimming shortened V by 4 bases and J by 5 bases, and 14 bases separated the two germline ends. CDR3 coding DNA: TGCGCCAGCAGTGTAGGTTTAAGGGAGGAGACCCAGTACTTC. It is translated as CASSVGLREETQYF.

The J gene is TRBJ2-7, the V gene TRBV2, with 8 bases aligning to TRBD1. CDR1 is SNHLY and CDR2 is FYNNEI in the germline V gene. CDR3 size: 15 residues. J was trimmed by 3 bases and V by 5 bases; bases with no gene match: 9. The CDR3 DNA follows: TGTGCCAGCAGTTCACAGGGGGTCAGGGACTACGAGCAGTACTTC. Its protein product is CASSSQGVRDYEQYF. The full variable domain, in which reference TRBV2 and TRBJ2-7 provide the parts outside the CDR3, is EPEVTQTPSHQVTQMGQEVILRCVPISNHLYFYWYRQILGQKVEFLVSFYNNEISEKSEIFDDQFSVERPDGSNFTLKIRSTKLEDSAMYFCASSSQGVRDYEQYFGPGTRLTVT.

The rearrangement uses TRBV18 and TRBJ1-1; D is possibly TRBD1 (6 bases). The germline gives CDR1 KGHSH, CDR2 LQKENI. The CDR3 contains 14 residues. The V and J ends lost 6 bases and 4 bases respectively, with 15 bases between them. The CDR3 nucleotides are TGTGCCAGCTCCCGACAGGCCGAGAGCACTGAAGCTTTCTTT. Translation: CASSRQAESTEAFF. The whole variable domain, filled in from reference TRBV18 and TRBJ1-1, reads NAGVMQNPRHLVRRRGQEARLRCSPMKGHSHVYWYRQLPEEGLKFMVYLQKENIIDESGMPKERFSAEFPKEGPSILRIQQVVRGDSAAYFCASSRQAESTEAFFGQGTRLTVV.

The V call is TRBV6-6, the J call TRBJ1-5; D gene uncertain. The CDR3 length is 11 residues. V was trimmed by 6 bases and J by 6 bases, leaving 6 bases between them. From germline, CDR1 is MNHNY and CDR2 SVGAGI (reference sequence). The CDR3 protein is CASREGQPQHF. CDR3 bases: TGTGCCAGCAGGGAGGGTCAGCCCCAGCATTTT.

J is TRBJ1-1 and V is TRBV7-6; a weak D match, TRBD1 (6 bases). Germline V gene lookup returns CDR1 SGHVS and CDR2 FNYEAQ. V was pared by 6 bases and J by 5 bases, with 16 bases between. The CDR3 extends over 14 amino acids. CDR3 bases: TGTGCCAGCAGTAAAAGGGGGGGAGGAACTGAAGCTTTCTTT. Residues: CASSKRGGGTEAFF.

This clone showed up just once. The chain combines TRBV10-3 with TRBJ1-4; 7 bases map to TRBD1. The CDR3 is 14 amino acids. Germline values: CDR1 ENHRY, CDR2 SYGVKD. The J segment lost 8 bases and the V segment lost 2 bases, leaving 5 bases of the junction unmatched. In nucleotides, the CDR3 is TGTGCCATCAGTGAGCGACAGGGCTGGGAAAAACTGTTTTTT. Protein: CAISERQGWEKLFF.

The genes are TRBV7-9 and TRBJ2-1; 12 nucleotides line up with TRBD2. V lost 5 bases, J lost 3 bases, and 5 bases stayed unmatched. This CDR3 contains 16 residues. Germline lookup yields CDR1 SEHNR and CDR2 FQNEAQ (reference sequence). The CDR3 loop is CASSGLAGFGYNEQFF. The CDR3 nucleotides are TGTGCCAGCAGCGGACTAGCGGGATTCGGCTACAATGAGCAGTTCTTC.

For the CDR3, the DNA is TGTGCCAGCAGCAAAGTCGGGGGGGCAGAGAAGAACACTGAAGCTTTCTTT. This gives the protein CASSKVGGAEKNTEAFF. V and J are TRBV21-1 and TRBJ1-1. TRBV21-1 is a pseudogene segment. The CDR3 sequence is 17 residues long.

The chain is built from TRBV19 and TRBJ1-5; unclear D gene. The CDR3 is 13 residues long. Germline values: CDR1 LNHDA, CDR2 SQIVND (reference sequence). Trimming cost V 3 bases and J 6 bases, with 9 bases left between them. In nucleotides, the CDR3 is TGTGCCAGTAGTATTTCGAGGAGTCAGCCCCAGCATTTT. As protein: CASSISRSQPQHF.

The CDR3 reads CASSQEGTAAGGNTIYF. In DNA form, the CDR3 reads TGCGCCAGCAGCCAAGAGGGGACAGCCGCCGGTGGAAACACCATATATTTT. The J gene is TRBJ1-3, the V gene TRBV4-1, with 7 bases matching TRBD1. The trim removed 0 bases at V and 3 bases at J, leaving 8 bases unmatched. The CDR3 covers 17 residues. Germline V gene data show CDR1 as MGHRA and CDR2 as YSYEKL.

This clone has a handful of counts. The genes are TRBV6-5 and TRBJ1-1; 7 bases fit TRBD1. Germline CDR1 reads MNHEY; CDR2 reads SVGAGI. With V trimmed by 11 bases and J by 5 bases, 11 bases remained unmatched. The CDR3 length is 13 residues. The CDR3 loop reads CAARQGPMTEAFF. CDR3 DNA: TGTGCCGCCCGACAGGGCCCGATGACTGAAGCTTTCTTT.

The V gene is TRBV6-2 or TRBV6-3, the J gene TRBJ1-2, with 7 bases that match TRBD1. V dropped 6 bases and J dropped 4; count of bases not matched to a gene: 11. The CDR3 covers 15 residues. Germline assignment: CDR1 MNHEY and CDR2 SVGEGT. The CDR3 bases are TGTGCCAGCAGCAAACCCACAGGGGTGGCCTATGGCTACACCTTC. This codes for CASSKPTGVAYGYTF.

The V call is TRBV10-1, the J call TRBJ1-1; maybe TRBD1 (6 bases). The CDR3 has 13 residues. CDR1 WNHNN and CDR2 SYGVQD come from the germline V gene (reference sequence). Trimming removed 8 bases at V and 0 bases at J, with 10 bases between. In DNA form, the CDR3 reads TGCGCCAGCGCCGGACAGATGAACACTGAAGCTTTCTTT. Its translation: CASAGQMNTEAFF.

This clone was detected a few times. The V and J genes are TRBV29-1 and TRBJ1-1, with D unclear. The germline CDR1 and CDR2 sequences are SQVTM and ANQGSEA. CDR3 length: 13 residues. Trimming removed 7 bases from V and 4 bases from J, with 16 bases in between. The CDR3 loop is CSALGGTGTEAFF. As DNA, the CDR3 is TGCAGCGCACTAGGAGGAACTGGCACTGAAGCTTTCTTT.

As concerns this clone: Being one base from a much bigger clone, this may be a read error. CDR3 DNA sequence: TGTGCCAGCAGCTTTCAGACCTACGAGCAGTACTTC. This sequence encodes CASSFQTYEQYF. This chain joins TRBV7-9 and TRBJ2-7; unclear D gene. CDR3 size: 12 residues. With 3 bases removed from V and 2 bases from J, the gap between germline ends came to 5 bases. Germline CDR1 and CDR2: SEHNR and FQNEAQ (reference sequence).

V usage is TRBV5-4 and J usage is TRBJ1-1, with unresolved D. CDR3 length: 13 residues. Trimming left V 4 bases short and J 7 bases short, with 14 bases between. Germline V gene sequence: CDR1 SGHNT, CDR2 YYREEE (reference sequence). The CDR3 region has the DNA TGTGCCAGCAGCCCCAGGACGGGAGATGAAGCTTTCTTT. Residues: CASSPRTGDEAFF.

The rearrangement uses TRBV11-3 and TRBJ2-2, with 7 bases aligning to TRBD1. This CDR3 spans 15 amino acids. J lost 6 bases, V lost 6 bases, and 10 bases had no gene match. Germline CDR1 is SGHNT and CDR2 is YENEEA. As DNA, the CDR3 is TGTGCCAGCAGAAGAAAACAGGGGTGGCCCGGGGAGCTGTTTTTT. Translated: CASRRKQGWPGELFF.